The source of this TCR beta chain is a study of PD-1 blockade in classical Hodgkin lymphoma. In the study overall: It was nivolumab at 3 mg/kg, given intravenously every 2 weeks, that patients received.

Assay used: immunoSEQ multiplex PCR; TCRdb lists only in-frame clones, some missing. Of 50,000 to 65,000 clones in the sample, about 85% were seen once. Noted time point: cycle 4 day 1 (C4D1), after less than seven weeks of nivolumab. Each and every patient relapsed after autologous stem cell transplantation, and patients got differing brentuximab vedotin exposure. To note about this clone: Its antigen is undetermined.

V trimming: 2 bases; J trimming: 4 bases; junction bases outside the gene matches: 13. The CDR3 totals 17 residues. Germline V CDR1 and CDR2: SGHVS, FNYEAQ. Broader study findings: When set against healthy donors, newly diagnosed patients were reported to show lower baseline TCR diversity.

This chain joins TRBV7-6 and TRBJ1-1; 7 bases agree with TRBD1. The specimen was peripheral blood mononuclear cells (PBMCs), collected before the fourth cycle of nivolumab. This TCR was sampled from a human donor with classical Hodgkin lymphoma. CDR3 sequence (DNA): TGTGCCAGCAGCTTAAATGTGGGCAGGGGGGAGGGCACTGAAGCTTTCTTT. Protein: CASSLNVGRGEGTEAFF.